This T cell receptor (beta chain) was captured in a study of blood T cell repertoires in COVID-19. Study background: Some COVID-19 samples were acute and others convalescent; all came from the United States, Italy and Spain. T cells, B-cell-depleted T cells, or PBMCs provided the cDNA or gDNA that served as material.

Methods used by the authors: Nucleated cell counts were estimated from reference gene primer amplification. The protocol was immunoSEQ multiplex PCR, while the TCRdb copy is restricted to in-frame clones and leaves out a portion. Clonal size and the V and J genes are those of that table, whereas D and trimming came from the DNA. This sample carries about 50,000 clones, about 89% of them seen once, and the ten largest clones take roughly a quarter. Germline assignment: CDR1 KGHSH and CDR2 LQKENI. CDR3 length: 13 amino acids. V was trimmed by 1 base and J by 6 bases, leaving 10 bases between them. This clonotype originated in a human donor in a cohort sampled during active COVID-19. The chain is built from TRBV18 and TRBJ2-7; D gene ambiguous. The material sequenced was peripheral blood. CDR3 in amino acids: CASSPLARGEQYV. CDR3 DNA sequence: TGTGCCAGCTCACCACTAGCCCGTGGCGAGCAGTACGTC.